This TCR beta chain was retrieved from a study of T cells in Graves' hyperthyroidism and ophthalmopathy. This clonotype showed up many times. Germline lookup yields CDR1 SGHRS and CDR2 YFSETQ. The CDR3 is 13 amino acids. Trimming stripped 1 base from V and 5 bases from J, with 9 bases between. There were TCR beta CDR3 regions amplified from RNA transcripts. An initial round of RT-PCR targeting the TCR CDR3 relied on the HTBI primer set. MiXCR, run by TCRdb on the multiplex PCR reads, gives a single entry per CDR3 protein. The repertoire holds a few hundred thousand distinct CDR3 sequences, with about a fifth as singletons. Stable Graves' hyperthyroidism meant no ophthalmopathy progression within 18 months. Each patient was aged 18 to 65 and had newly diagnosed hyperthyroidism of under 2 months' duration. Investigators excluded patients with uncontrolled infection, other autoimmune disease, pregnancy or lactation.

The rearrangement joins TRBV5-1 to TRBJ1-1; no firm D call. This sequence originates from a man between 18 and 35 years old with Graves' hyperthyroidism. The sample was blood. The CDR3 DNA sequence: TGCGCCAGCAGCTTGCGGTGGAGGACTGAAGCTTTCTTT. The encoded protein is CASSLRWRTEAFF.